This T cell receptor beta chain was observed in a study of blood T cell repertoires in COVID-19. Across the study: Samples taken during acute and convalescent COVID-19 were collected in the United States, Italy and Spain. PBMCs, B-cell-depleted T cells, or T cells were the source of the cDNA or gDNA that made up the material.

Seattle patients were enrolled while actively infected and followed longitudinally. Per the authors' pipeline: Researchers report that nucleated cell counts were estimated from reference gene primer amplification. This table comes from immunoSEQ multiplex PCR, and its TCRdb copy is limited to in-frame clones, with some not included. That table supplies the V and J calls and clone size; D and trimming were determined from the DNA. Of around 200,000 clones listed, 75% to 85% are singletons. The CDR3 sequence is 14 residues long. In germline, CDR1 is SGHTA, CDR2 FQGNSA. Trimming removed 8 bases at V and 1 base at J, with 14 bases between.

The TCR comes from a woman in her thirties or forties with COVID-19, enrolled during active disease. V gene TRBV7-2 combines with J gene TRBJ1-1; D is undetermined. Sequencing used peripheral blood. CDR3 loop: CASGLRQENTEAFF. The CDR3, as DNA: TGTGCCAGCGGGTTACGCCAGGAGAACACTGAAGCTTTCTTT.